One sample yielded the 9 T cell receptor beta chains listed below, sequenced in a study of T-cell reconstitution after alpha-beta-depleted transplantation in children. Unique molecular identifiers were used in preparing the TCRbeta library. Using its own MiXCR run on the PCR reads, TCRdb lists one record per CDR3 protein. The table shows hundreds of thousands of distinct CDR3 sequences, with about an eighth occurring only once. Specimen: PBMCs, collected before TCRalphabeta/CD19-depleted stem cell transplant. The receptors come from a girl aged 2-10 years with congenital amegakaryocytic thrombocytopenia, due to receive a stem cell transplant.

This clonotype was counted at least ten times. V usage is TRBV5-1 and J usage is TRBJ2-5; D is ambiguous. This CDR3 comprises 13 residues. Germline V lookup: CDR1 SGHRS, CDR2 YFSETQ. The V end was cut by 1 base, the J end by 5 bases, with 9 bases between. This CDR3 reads CASSLIGRETQYF. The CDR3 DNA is TGCGCCAGCAGCTTGATTGGGCGGGAGACCCAGTACTTC.

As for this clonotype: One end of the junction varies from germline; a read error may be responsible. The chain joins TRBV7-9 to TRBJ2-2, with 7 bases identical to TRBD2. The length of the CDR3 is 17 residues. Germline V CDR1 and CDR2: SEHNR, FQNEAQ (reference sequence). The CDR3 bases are TGTGCCAGCAGCTCGGCCCTTGGCGGGAGATGGGCCGGGGAGCTGCTTTTT. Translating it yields CASSSALGGRWAGELLF.

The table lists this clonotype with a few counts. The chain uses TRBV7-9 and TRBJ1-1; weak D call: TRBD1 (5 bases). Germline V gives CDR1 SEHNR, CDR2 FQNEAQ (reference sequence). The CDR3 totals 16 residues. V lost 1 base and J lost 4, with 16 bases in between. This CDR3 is CASSLGLRGRATEAFF. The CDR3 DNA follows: TGTGCCAGCAGCTTAGGTCTGCGAGGCAGGGCCACTGAAGCTTTCTTT.

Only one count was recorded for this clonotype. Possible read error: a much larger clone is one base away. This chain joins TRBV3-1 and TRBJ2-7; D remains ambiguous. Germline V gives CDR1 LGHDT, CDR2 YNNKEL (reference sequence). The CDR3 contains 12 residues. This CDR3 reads CASSPQTDEQSF. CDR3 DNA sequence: TGTGCCAGCAGCCCCCAAACCGACGAGCAGTCCTTC.

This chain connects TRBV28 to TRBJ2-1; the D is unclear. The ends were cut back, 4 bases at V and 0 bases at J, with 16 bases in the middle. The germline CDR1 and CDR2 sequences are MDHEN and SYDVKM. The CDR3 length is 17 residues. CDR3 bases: TGTGCCAGCAGTTCCCCAGAGAGGCTTAGCTCCTACAATGAGCAGTTCTTC. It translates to CASSSPERLSSYNEQFF.

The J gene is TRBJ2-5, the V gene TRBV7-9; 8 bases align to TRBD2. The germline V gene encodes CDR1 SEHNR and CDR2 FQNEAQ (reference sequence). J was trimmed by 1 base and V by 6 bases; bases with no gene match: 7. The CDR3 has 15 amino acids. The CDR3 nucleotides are TGTGCCAGCAGTCCTGTGAGCGGGAGCCAAGAGACCCAGTACTTC. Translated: CASSPVSGSQETQYF. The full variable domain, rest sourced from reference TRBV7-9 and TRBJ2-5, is DTGVSQNPRHKITKRGQNVTFRCDPISEHNRLYWYRQTLGQGPEFLTYFQNEAQLEKSRLLSDRFSAERPKGSFSTLEIQRTEQGDSAMYLCASSPVSGSQETQYFGPGTRLLVL.

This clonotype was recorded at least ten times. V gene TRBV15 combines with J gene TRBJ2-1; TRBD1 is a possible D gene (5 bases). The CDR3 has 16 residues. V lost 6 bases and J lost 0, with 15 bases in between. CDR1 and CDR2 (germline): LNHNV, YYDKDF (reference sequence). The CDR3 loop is CATREGVASSYNEQFF. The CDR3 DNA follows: TGTGCCACCAGGGAAGGGGTGGCAAGCTCCTACAATGAGCAGTTCTTC.

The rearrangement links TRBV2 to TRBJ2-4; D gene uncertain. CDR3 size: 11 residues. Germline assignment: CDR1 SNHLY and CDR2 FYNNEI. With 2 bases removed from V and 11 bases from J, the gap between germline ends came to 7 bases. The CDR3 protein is CASSERAVQYF. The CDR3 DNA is TGTGCCAGCAGTGAACGGGCCGTTCAGTACTTC. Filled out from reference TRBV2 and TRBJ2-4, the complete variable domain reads EPEVTQTPSHQVTQMGQEVILRCVPISNHLYFYWYRQILGQKVEFLVSFYNNEISEKSEIFDDQFSVERPDGSNFTLKIRSTKLEDSAMYFCASSERAVQYFGAGTRLSVL.

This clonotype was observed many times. The CDR3 DNA is TGCGCCAGCAGTTACGGGGCTAGTTCCACCTACGAGCAGTACTTC. Encoded protein: CASSYGASSTYEQYF. The rearrangement links TRBV5-1 to TRBJ2-7; D is possibly TRBD1 or TRBD2 (5 bases each). CDR3 length: 15 residues. Germline V gives CDR1 SGHRS, CDR2 YFSETQ. V was trimmed by 5 bases and J by 2 bases, leaving 17 bases between them.